A selection of T cell receptor beta chains follows, all from one sample in a study of blood T cell repertoires in COVID-19. Generated by immunoSEQ multiplex PCR, the TCRdb table keeps only in-frame clones and is missing some. The table has some 320,000 clones, approximately 87% seen once. Sequencing input: peripheral blood. Source of these receptors: a woman in her forties or fifties who had recovered from COVID-19. Each CDR3 is given with its conserved first and last residue. Each record gives: J gene, D gene, V gene, clone size, CDR3 protein, CDR3 DNA. A D gene is named only where the DNA matches it firmly. Clone size is given for some rows only: seen once, a few or many times, or a class if the clone is expanded.

J gene: TRBJ2-1; D gene: TRBD1; V gene: TRBV18; clone size: -; CDR3 protein: CASSPPDRALYNEQFF; CDR3 DNA: TGTGCCAGCTCACCCCCTGACAGGGCCCTATACAATGAGCAGTTCTTC
J gene: TRBJ1-2; D gene: TRBD1; V gene: TRBV6-5; clone size: -; CDR3 protein: CASRTDRGNYGYTF; CDR3 DNA: TGTGCCAGCAGGACAGACAGGGGAAACTATGGCTACACCTTC
J gene: TRBJ1-2; D gene: TRBD1; V gene: TRBV4-1; clone size: -; CDR3 protein: CASSQDIGRGNSGYTF; CDR3 DNA: TGCGCCAGCAGCCAAGATATCGGCAGGGGGAATTCTGGCTACACCTTC
J gene: TRBJ2-7; D gene: -; V gene: TRBV28; clone size: -; CDR3 protein: CASQGFNYEQYF; CDR3 DNA: TGTGCCAGCCAGGGTTTTAACTACGAGCAGTACTTC
J gene: TRBJ2-5; D gene: -; V gene: TRBV18; clone size: -; CDR3 protein: CASSPAGLETQYF; CDR3 DNA: TGTGCCAGCTCACCAGCAGGGCTGGAGACCCAGTACTTC
J gene: TRBJ2-3; D gene: -; V gene: TRBV6-1; clone size: once; CDR3 protein: CASSERKGFGTDTQYF; CDR3 DNA: TGTGCCAGCAGTGAACGTAAGGGGTTTGGCACAGATACGCAGTATTTT
J gene: TRBJ1-1; D gene: -; V gene: TRBV12-3/TRBV12-4; clone size: -; CDR3 protein: CASSLETNTEAFF; CDR3 DNA: TGTGCCAGCAGTTTGGAGACGAACACTGAAGCTTTCTTT
J gene: TRBJ2-7; D gene: -; V gene: TRBV15; clone size: -; CDR3 protein: CATSRGGTTYEQYF; CDR3 DNA: TGTGCCACCAGCAGAGGGGGGACAACCTACGAGCAGTACTTC
J gene: TRBJ1-6; D gene: -; V gene: TRBV7-9; clone size: once; CDR3 protein: CASSLAPGSSYNSPLHF; CDR3 DNA: TGTGCCAGCAGCTTAGCGCCAGGAAGCTCCTATAATTCACCCCTCCACTTT
J gene: TRBJ2-3; D gene: TRBD2; V gene: TRBV9; clone size: -; CDR3 protein: CASSVQGGDTDTQYF; CDR3 DNA: TGTGCCAGCAGCGTACAGGGAGGGGACACAGATACGCAGTATTTT
J gene: TRBJ1-6; D gene: -; V gene: TRBV6-5; clone size: -; CDR3 protein: CASRKTGNNSPLHF; CDR3 DNA: TGTGCCAGCCGGAAGACGGGGAATAATTCACCCCTCCACTTT
J gene: TRBJ1-5; D gene: -; V gene: TRBV4-2; clone size: -; CDR3 protein: CASSRTGLNGNQPQHF; CDR3 DNA: TGTGCCAGCAGCCGAACAGGGTTGAACGGCAATCAGCCCCAGCATTTT
J gene: TRBJ1-3; D gene: -; V gene: TRBV7-3; clone size: -; CDR3 protein: CASSPGAPGNTIYF; CDR3 DNA: TGTGCCAGCAGCCCTGGGGCGCCTGGAAACACCATATATTTT
J gene: TRBJ2-7; D gene: TRBD1; V gene: TRBV29-1; clone size: -; CDR3 protein: CSGGGTGVYEQYF; CDR3 DNA: TGCAGCGGTGGCGGGACAGGGGTATACGAGCAGTACTTC
J gene: TRBJ2-1; D gene: -; V gene: TRBV12-5; clone size: -; CDR3 protein: CASGPGGSYNEQFF; CDR3 DNA: TGTGCTAGTGGCCCTGGTGGGAGTTACAATGAGCAGTTCTTC
J gene: TRBJ1-1; D gene: -; V gene: TRBV7-2; clone size: -; CDR3 protein: CASSTAGVGYTEAFF; CDR3 DNA: TGTGCCAGCAGCACCGCGGGCGTGGGGTACACTGAAGCTTTCTTT
J gene: TRBJ2-7; D gene: TRBD2; V gene: TRBV6-6; clone size: -; CDR3 protein: CATSLAGGDEQYF; CDR3 DNA: TGTGCCACCTCACTAGCGGGAGGGGACGAGCAGTACTTC
J gene: TRBJ1-5; D gene: TRBD1; V gene: TRBV6-5; clone size: -; CDR3 protein: CASAFGTGGNQPQHF; CDR3 DNA: TGTGCCAGCGCCTTCGGAACAGGGGGCAATCAGCCCCAGCATTTT
J gene: TRBJ2-7; D gene: TRBD2; V gene: TRBV6-6; clone size: -; CDR3 protein: CASSYGTTVDEQYF; CDR3 DNA: TGTGCCAGCAGTTACGGGACTACCGTGGACGAGCAGTACTTC
J gene: TRBJ2-7; D gene: TRBD1; V gene: TRBV7-9; clone size: -; CDR3 protein: CASSTRDRGSEQYF; CDR3 DNA: TGTGCCAGCAGCACCCGGGACAGGGGTTCCGAGCAGTACTTC